What follows describes a single T cell receptor (beta chain). The specificity of this receptor is unknown. No per-base quality is available; no much larger clone lies one base away. From the germline V gene, CDR1 is SNHLY and CDR2 is FYNNEI. From the cysteine through the phenylalanine, the CDR3 covers 14 amino acids. This entry keeps only the CDR3 DNA: 42 bases, framed from base 1. Trimming costs V 4 bases and J 2 bases, and their ends lie 10 bases apart. TCR beta VDJ combination and CDR3 sequence profiling used genomic DNA as the template. An Illumina HiSeq 2000 was used for TCR repertoire sequencing. Under the source paper's analysis protocol: Repertoires were assessed using TRBV/TRBJ rearrangement plots, CDR3 size and DJ length profiles, and Simpson's diversity index. Whichever DNA sequence was most abundant in the deep sequencing data was defined as the immunodominant clone. CDR3 amino acid sequences were checked for sharing between subjects and were compared against published repertoires and the VDJdb database. TCRdb redid the processing of the public reads, applying fastp at Q25 and MiXCR, and retained in-frame beta chains. Records with the same CDR3 protein are collapsed into one entry carrying the most frequent genes and DNA. The V and J calls reflect TCRdb's pipeline rather than the authors' work. The sample table contains 150,000 to 200,000 distinct CDR3 sequences; only one count was recorded for approximately 48% of them. The ten largest clones represent about 1.7% of the sample.

Flow cytometry had shown CD8+CD57+ cell expansion in the patients selected for sequencing. Every patient had a diagnosis of severe acquired aplastic anemia based on International Study of Aplastic Anemia and Agranulocytosis and Camitta criteria. No therapy had been received by the patients at the time of blood sampling. In this study, sorted CD4+ and CD8+ T cells from the blood of healthy subjects and of severe aplastic anemia patients had their TCR repertoires deep-sequenced. Patients were enrolled in the USA under clinicaltrials.gov protocols 00001620, 01623167, 00001397, 00071045, 00081523 and 00961064. Ficoll-Paque density gradient centrifugation was used to isolate peripheral blood mononuclear cells. Before DNA was extracted, CD4+ and CD8+ T cells were sorted using either FACS or magnetic beads. This sample was taken from a study of CD8+CD57+ T cells in acquired aplastic anemia (dated by TCRdb to 2017 to 2018). A note on the overall study: A mean of around 3.2 ug of DNA, ranging from about 0.19 to 30 ug, was extracted from sorted CD4+ and CD8+ cells. A CD8+CD57+ expansion meant a frequency higher than the mean frequency seen in healthy subjects. The full study reports these points: CD8+ Simpson's diversity did not differ significantly between patients and healthy controls (P=0.060). Roughly 30 CD8+ CDR3 sequences were found to be shared between patients and controls, but these sequences appeared to be highly expressed in patients and within the immunodominant clones of the patients.

The V and J segments used are TRBV2 and TRBJ2-3; TRBD1 could be the D gene, as 6 bases match. Source material: sorted CD4+, CD8+, or CD8+CD57+ T cells (not recorded which) from PBMCs. The source is a human donor with aplastic anemia. Here is the DNA: TGTGCCAGCAGTGTTGGACAGTACACAGATACGCAGTATTTT. This translates into CASSVGQYTDTQYF.